Below are 24 T cell receptor beta chains sequenced from a single sample in a study of graft-versus-host responses after intestinal transplantation. These receptors lack a known antigen. Libraries were prepared by immunoSEQ multiplex PCR; TCRdb keeps only in-frame clonotypes and omits some of them. The sample holds 100,000 or so clones, around 90% seen once. Sequences were derived from unstimulated CD4+ T cells sorted from spleen or lymph node cells, sampled before intestinal transplant. These receptors originate from a human donor who received an intestinal transplant.

J is TRBJ2-5 and V is TRBV2; 10 bases map to TRBD2. The V gene's germline CDR1 is SNHLY and CDR2 FYNNEI. This CDR3 has 13 residues. V lost 8 bases, J lost 3 bases, and 3 bases stayed unmatched. The CDR3 spells CASGLAGEETQYF. CDR3 nucleotide sequence: TGTGCCAGCGGGCTAGCGGGAGAAGAGACCCAGTACTTC.

This chain links TRBV2 with TRBJ2-7; 12 bases match TRBD1. The CDR3 consists of 16 residues. Per the germline V gene, CDR1 is SNHLY and CDR2 is FYNNEI. V lost 6 bases to trimming and J lost 7 bases; unmatched junction nucleotides: 13. This CDR3 reads CASSGNPGQGAREQYF. The CDR3, as DNA: TGTGCCAGCAGCGGTAACCCGGGACAGGGGGCTCGGGAGCAGTACTTC.

Only one count was recorded for this clone. The rearrangement links TRBV6-6 to TRBJ1-5; D is undetermined. Germline V CDR1 and CDR2: MNHNY, SVGAGI (reference sequence). Trimming stripped 0 bases from V and 7 bases from J, with 7 bases between. This CDR3 contains 13 residues. CDR3 amino acids: CASSYSTSQPQHF. The CDR3 nucleotides are TGTGCCAGCAGTTACTCGACATCGCAGCCCCAGCATTTT.

The chain has TRBV6-1 and TRBJ2-7; 10 nucleotides match TRBD2. The CDR3 is 15 residues long. The germline V gene has CDR1 MNHNS and CDR2 SASEGT. V dropped 6 bases and J dropped 3; count of bases not matched to a gene: 8. The CDR3: CASSEPGLAFYEQYF. CDR3 sequence (DNA): TGTGCCAGCAGCGAGCCGGGACTAGCGTTCTACGAGCAGTACTTC.

The V call is TRBV30, the J call TRBJ2-3; D is ambiguous. Germline V lookup: CDR1 GTSNPN, CDR2 SVGIG (reference sequence). The CDR3 extends over 11 amino acids. The V and J ends lost 4 bases and 2 bases respectively, with 4 bases between them. This CDR3 reads CAWTSTDTQYF. CDR3 nucleotides: TGTGCCTGGACGTCCACAGATACGCAGTATTTT.

The J gene is TRBJ2-5, the V gene TRBV19; D may be TRBD2 (6 bases). CDR3 length: 14 amino acids. The germline V and J ends were trimmed by 2 bases and 5 bases, with 12 bases remaining between them. CDR1 is LNHDA, CDR2 SQIVND, per germline (reference sequence). The CDR3 loop is CASSISGSVETQYF. Written as DNA, the CDR3 is TGTGCCAGTAGTATATCCGGGAGCGTGGAGACCCAGTACTTC.

The gene calls are TRBV9 and TRBJ1-4; 7 bases are shared with TRBD1. Germline CDR1 SGDLS, CDR2 YYNGEE. This CDR3 comprises 16 residues. V gave up 0 bases and J gave up 0 bases; unmatched junction bases: 2. CDR3 in amino acids: CASSVGDRATNEKLFF. CDR3 bases: TGTGCCAGCAGCGTAGGGGACAGAGCAACTAATGAAAAACTGTTTTTT.

The V call is TRBV28, the J call TRBJ1-6; possibly TRBD1 for D (6 bases). The CDR3 runs 15 residues. Trimming shortened V by 6 bases and J by 10 bases, and 19 bases separated the two germline ends. Germline CDR1 and CDR2: MDHEN and SYDVKM. This chain's CDR3 is CASSFPRGGDSPLHF. The CDR3 DNA reads as TGTGCCAGCAGCTTCCCACGCGGGGGCGACTCACCCCTCCACTTT.

This chain uses TRBV7-9 with TRBJ2-5; tentative D call: TRBD2 (6 bases). CDR3 length equals 15 residues. The ends were cut back, 5 bases at V and 3 bases at J, with 16 bases in the middle. Germline-derived CDR1 and CDR2 are SEHNR and FQNEAQ (reference sequence). The CDR3 is CASSEQSGPEETQYF. DNA for the CDR3: TGTGCCAGCAGCGAGCAAAGCGGGCCAGAAGAGACCCAGTACTTC.

The chain employs TRBV6-1 and TRBJ2-7, with 8 bases fitting TRBD1. The CDR3 runs to 15 residues. V gave up 5 bases and J gave up 3 bases; unmatched junction bases: 9. Germline CDR1 MNHNS, CDR2 SASEGT. This CDR3 is CASSRTTDRGYEQYF. Written as DNA, the CDR3 is TGTGCCAGCAGTAGAACGACCGACAGGGGCTACGAGCAGTACTTC.

The chain combines TRBV7-2 with TRBJ2-7; TRBD2 might be the D (5 bases). V shed 0 bases and J shed 11 bases, with 14 bases lying between them. This CDR3 has 13 residues. The germline V gene encodes CDR1 SGHTA and CDR2 FQGNSA. CDR3 nucleotide sequence: TGTGCCAGCAGCTTAGCGCGTGGGGTGAGGGAGTACTTC. Its translation: CASSLARGVREYF.

Only a few counts were recorded for this clone. The chain couples TRBV7-2 to TRBJ1-5, with D maybe TRBD1 (6 bases). The CDR3 has 16 amino acids. Germline V gene sequence: CDR1 SGHTA, CDR2 FQGNSA. V lost 3 bases and J lost 4, with 16 bases in between. DNA of the CDR3: TGTGCCAGCAGCTTGGGGGGGCATGCGGAAAATCAGCCCCAGCATTTT. Residues: CASSLGGHAENQPQHF.

This chain joins TRBV27 and TRBJ1-6; a possible D gene is TRBD1 (5 bases). This CDR3 region has 17 residues. In germline, CDR1 is MNHEY, CDR2 SMNVEV (reference sequence). V shed 3 bases and J shed 0 bases, with 12 bases lying between them. This chain's CDR3 is CASSFGRGSSYNSPLHF. For the CDR3, the DNA is TGTGCCAGCAGTTTCGGGCGGGGGAGCTCCTATAATTCACCCCTCCACTTT.

The rearrangement uses TRBV29-1 and TRBJ1-1, with no clear D. The CDR3 contains 12 residues. V lost 2 bases, J lost 1 base, and 5 bases lay in between. CDR1 SQVTM and CDR2 ANQGSEA come from the germline V gene. The CDR3, as DNA: TGCAGCGTTGAACTCCGGAACACTGAAGCTTTCTTT. As protein: CSVELRNTEAFF.

V and J are TRBV5-1 and TRBJ2-7; 7 bases align to TRBD2. Per germline, CDR1 SGHRS and CDR2 YFSETQ. The CDR3 covers 13 residues. V was clipped by 5 bases and J by 3 bases; unmatched bases: 5. The CDR3 DNA is TGCGCCAGCAGTCTTCGGGGGGTCTACGAGCAGTACTTC. It translates to CASSLRGVYEQYF. Looking up the rest from reference TRBV5-1 and TRBJ2-7 gives the full variable domain: KAGVTQTPRYLIKTRGQQVTLSCSPISGHRSVSWYQQTPGQGLQFLFEYFSETQRNKGNFPGRFSGRQFSNSRSEMNVSTLELGDSALYLCASSLRGVYEQYFGPGTRLTVT.

This clone was observed a handful of times. The chain recombines TRBV6-5 with TRBJ2-5; 15 bases align to TRBD2. CDR3 length: 14 residues. With V trimmed by 5 bases and J by 5 bases, 0 bases remained unmatched. Germline assignment: CDR1 MNHEY and CDR2 SVGAGI. CDR3 bases: TGTGCCAGCAGTGGACTAGCGGGAGGGGAGACCCAGTACTTC. Protein sequence: CASSGLAGGETQYF.

The chain is built from TRBV6-5 and TRBJ1-5; D is ambiguous. The V gene's germline CDR1 is MNHEY and CDR2 SVGAGI. The V end lost 0 bases, the J end lost 7 bases, and 7 bases lay between the germline ends. This CDR3 has 13 amino acids. The CDR3 is CASSYSTRQPQHF. CDR3 sequence (DNA): TGTGCCAGCAGTTACTCGACACGGCAGCCCCAGCATTTT.

Notes on this clone: The junction shows a germline mismatch at one end, possibly a read error. V usage is TRBV5-1 and J usage is TRBJ1-2, with 12 bases that match TRBD1. The CDR3 sequence is 15 residues long. The germline CDR1 and CDR2 sequences are SGHRS and YFSETQ. This CDR3 reads CTSSLGGQGASGYTF. CDR3 sequence (DNA): TGCACCAGCAGCTTGGGGGGACAGGGGGCGAGTGGCTACACCTTC.

This clone occurred once. The chain links TRBV29-1 to TRBJ2-5; D tentatively fits TRBD1 or TRBD2 (5 bases each). V shed 5 bases and J shed 3 bases, with 13 bases lying between them. The germline gives CDR1 SQVTM, CDR2 ANQGSEA. This CDR3 spans 13 amino acids. CDR3 sequence (DNA): TGCAGCGTTAAAGGGACCGGGGAAGAGACCCAGTACTTC. As protein: CSVKGTGEETQYF.

V and J are TRBV30 and TRBJ2-3; 10 positions agree with TRBD2. V lost 1 base, J lost 0 bases, and 7 bases stayed unmatched. Germline loops: CDR1 GTSNPN, CDR2 SVGIG (reference sequence). The CDR3 sequence is 17 residues long. In nucleotides, the CDR3 is TGTGCCTGGAGTGCTACCCTGACTAGCGGGAGCACAGATACGCAGTATTTT. It specifies CAWSATLTSGSTDTQYF.

The gene calls are TRBV15 and TRBJ2-7; 7 bases align to TRBD1. The CDR3 totals 14 residues. Losses at the gene ends were 0 bases for V and 6 bases for J; bases not matched to a gene: 5. Germline V gives CDR1 LNHNV, CDR2 YYDKDF (reference sequence). This CDR3 reads CATSRDTRQGEQYF. CDR3 in DNA: TGTGCCACCAGCAGAGATACCCGACAGGGCGAGCAGTACTTC.

This chain connects TRBV29-1 to TRBJ2-1; possible D gene TRBD2, 6 bases. Germline assignment: CDR1 SQVTM and CDR2 ANQGSEA. This CDR3 region has 14 residues. Trimming shortened V by 6 bases and J by 5 bases, and 17 bases separated the two germline ends. CDR3 sequence: CSVAAGWGDNEQFF. CDR3 nucleotide sequence: TGCAGCGTCGCCGCCGGTTGGGGGGACAATGAGCAGTTCTTC.

The V gene is TRBV6-1, the J gene TRBJ2-1; D unresolved. The ends were cut back, 8 bases at V and 4 bases at J, with 15 bases in the middle. This CDR3 contains 14 residues. Germline CDR1 reads MNHNS; CDR2 reads SASEGT. CDR3 DNA: TGTGCCAGCTCTTATGCAGGCCTATACAATGAGCAGTTCTTC. It yields the protein CASSYAGLYNEQFF.

The chain combines TRBV9 with TRBJ1-2; D may be TRBD1 (5 bases). The CDR3 has 13 amino acids. V was pared by 1 base and J by 8 bases, with 12 bases between. Germline V CDR1 and CDR2: SGDLS, YYNGEE. The CDR3: CASSVSGAGGYTF. DNA of the CDR3: TGTGCCAGCAGCGTATCTGGGGCGGGGGGCTACACCTTC.